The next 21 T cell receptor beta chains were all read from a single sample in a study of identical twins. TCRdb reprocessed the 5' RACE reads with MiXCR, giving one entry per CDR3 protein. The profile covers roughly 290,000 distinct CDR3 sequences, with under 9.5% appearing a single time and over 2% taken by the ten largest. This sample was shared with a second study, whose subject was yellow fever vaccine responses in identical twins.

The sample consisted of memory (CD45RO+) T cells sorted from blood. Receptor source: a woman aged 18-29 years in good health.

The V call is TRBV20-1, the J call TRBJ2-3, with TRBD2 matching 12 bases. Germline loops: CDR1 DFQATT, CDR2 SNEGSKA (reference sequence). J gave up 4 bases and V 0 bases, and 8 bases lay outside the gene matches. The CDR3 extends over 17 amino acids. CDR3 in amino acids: CSAREILAGGGSDTQYF. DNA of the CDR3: TGCAGTGCTAGAGAAATACTAGCGGGAGGTGGGTCAGATACGCAGTATTTT.

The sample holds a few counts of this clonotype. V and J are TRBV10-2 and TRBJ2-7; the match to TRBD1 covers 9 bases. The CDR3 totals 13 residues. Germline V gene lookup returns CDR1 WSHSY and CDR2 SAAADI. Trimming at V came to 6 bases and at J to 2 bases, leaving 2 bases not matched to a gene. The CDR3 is CASRDRGTYEQYF. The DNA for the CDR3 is TGCGCCAGCAGGGACAGGGGTACCTACGAGCAGTACTTC.

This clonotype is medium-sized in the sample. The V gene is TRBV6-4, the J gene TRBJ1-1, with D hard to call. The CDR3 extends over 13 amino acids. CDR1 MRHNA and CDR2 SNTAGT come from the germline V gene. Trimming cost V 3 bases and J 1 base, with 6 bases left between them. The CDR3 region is CASSERENTEAFF. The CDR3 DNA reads TGTGCCAGCAGTGAAAGAGAGAACACTGAAGCTTTCTTT.

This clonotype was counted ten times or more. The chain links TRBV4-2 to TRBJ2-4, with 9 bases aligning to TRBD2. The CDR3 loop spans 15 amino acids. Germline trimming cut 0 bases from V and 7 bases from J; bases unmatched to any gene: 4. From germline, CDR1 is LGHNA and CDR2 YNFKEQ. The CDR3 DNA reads TGTGCCAGCAGCCAAGATAGGCTAGCGGGGAACATTCAGTACTTC. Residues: CASSQDRLAGNIQYF.

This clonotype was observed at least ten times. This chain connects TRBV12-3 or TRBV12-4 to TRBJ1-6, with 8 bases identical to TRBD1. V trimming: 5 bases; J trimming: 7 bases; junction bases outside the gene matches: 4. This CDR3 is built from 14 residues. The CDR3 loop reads CASSPTGENSPLHF. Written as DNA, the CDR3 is TGTGCCAGCAGTCCGACAGGGGAAAATTCACCCCTCCACTTT.

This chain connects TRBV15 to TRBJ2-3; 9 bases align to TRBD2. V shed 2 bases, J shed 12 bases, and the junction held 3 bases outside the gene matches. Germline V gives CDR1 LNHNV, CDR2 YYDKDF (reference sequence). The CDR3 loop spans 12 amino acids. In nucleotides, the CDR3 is TGTGCCACCAGCAGATCGGGACTAGCACAGTATTTT. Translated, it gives CATSRSGLAQYF. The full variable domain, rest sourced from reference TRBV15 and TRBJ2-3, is DAMVIQNPRYQVTQFGKPVTLSCSQTLNHNVMYWYQQKSSQAPKLLFHYYDKDFNNEADTPDNFQSRRPNTSFCFLDIRSPGLGDTAMYLCATSRSGLAQYFGPGTRLTVL.

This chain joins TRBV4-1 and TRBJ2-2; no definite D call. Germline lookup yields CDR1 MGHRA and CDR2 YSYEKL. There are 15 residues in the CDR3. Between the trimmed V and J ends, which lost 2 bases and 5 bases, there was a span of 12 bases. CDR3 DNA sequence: TGCGCCAGCAGCCAATACCTCACCAAGACCGGGGAGCTGTTTTTT. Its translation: CASSQYLTKTGELFF.

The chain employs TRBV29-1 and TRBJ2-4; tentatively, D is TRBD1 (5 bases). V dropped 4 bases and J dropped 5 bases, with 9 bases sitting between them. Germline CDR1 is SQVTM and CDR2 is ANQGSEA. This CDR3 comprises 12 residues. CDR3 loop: CSVVQGENIQYF. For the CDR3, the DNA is TGCAGCGTTGTGCAGGGTGAAAACATTCAGTACTTC. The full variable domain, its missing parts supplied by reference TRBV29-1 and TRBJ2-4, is SAVISQKPSRDICQRGTSLTIQCQVDSQVTMMFWYRQQPGQSLTLIATANQGSEATYESGFVIDKFPISRPNLTFSTLTVSNMSPEDSSIYLCSVVQGENIQYFGAGTRLSVL.

The CDR3 DNA reads TGTGCCAGCAATGGTCAGGGACAGGGAAGCTATGGCTACACCTTC. Residues: CASNGQGQGSYGYTF. This chain uses TRBV6-1 with TRBJ1-2; TRBD1 matches 9 bases. This CDR3 has 15 residues. Per germline, CDR1 MNHNS and CDR2 SASEGT. The V and J ends lost 7 bases and 4 bases, in that order; junction bases with no gene match: 10.

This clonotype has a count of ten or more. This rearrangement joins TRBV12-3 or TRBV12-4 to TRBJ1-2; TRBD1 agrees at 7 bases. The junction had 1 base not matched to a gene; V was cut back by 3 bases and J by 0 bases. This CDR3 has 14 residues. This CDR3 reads CASSFQGANYGYTF. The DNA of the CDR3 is TGTGCCAGCAGTTTCCAGGGGGCTAACTATGGCTACACCTTC.

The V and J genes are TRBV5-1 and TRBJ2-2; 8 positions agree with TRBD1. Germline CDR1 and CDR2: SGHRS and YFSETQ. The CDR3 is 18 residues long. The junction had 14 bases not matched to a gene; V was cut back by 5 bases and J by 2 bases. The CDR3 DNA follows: TGCGCCAGCAGGGACGCAAAAATCGGGACAGGTAACACCGGGGAGCTGTTTTTT. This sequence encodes CASRDAKIGTGNTGELFF.

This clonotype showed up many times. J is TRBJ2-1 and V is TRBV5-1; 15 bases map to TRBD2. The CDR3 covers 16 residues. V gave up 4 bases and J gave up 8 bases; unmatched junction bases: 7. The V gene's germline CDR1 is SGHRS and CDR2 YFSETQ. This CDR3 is CASSLEGLAGGDEQFF. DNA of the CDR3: TGCGCCAGCAGCCTGGAGGGACTAGCGGGAGGTGATGAGCAGTTCTTC.

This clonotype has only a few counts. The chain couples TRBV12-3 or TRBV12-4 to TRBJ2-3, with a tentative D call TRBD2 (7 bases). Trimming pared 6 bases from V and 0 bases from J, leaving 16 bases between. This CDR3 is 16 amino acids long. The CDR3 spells CASREGGVPSTDTQYF. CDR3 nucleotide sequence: TGTGCCAGCAGAGAGGGGGGGGTTCCTAGCACAGATACGCAGTATTTT.

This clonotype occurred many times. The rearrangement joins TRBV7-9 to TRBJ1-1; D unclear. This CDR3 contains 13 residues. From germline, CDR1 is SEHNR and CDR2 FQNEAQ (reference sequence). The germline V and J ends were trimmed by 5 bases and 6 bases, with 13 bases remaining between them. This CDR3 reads CASSPAGSSEAFF. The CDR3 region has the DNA TGTGCCAGCAGCCCGGCCGGGAGCTCTGAAGCTTTCTTT. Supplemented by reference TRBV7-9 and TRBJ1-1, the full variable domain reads DTGVSQNPRHKITKRGQNVTFRCDPISEHNRLYWYRQTLGQGPEFLTYFQNEAQLEKSRLLSDRFSAERPKGSFSTLEIQRTEQGDSAMYLCASSPAGSSEAFFGQGTRLTVV.

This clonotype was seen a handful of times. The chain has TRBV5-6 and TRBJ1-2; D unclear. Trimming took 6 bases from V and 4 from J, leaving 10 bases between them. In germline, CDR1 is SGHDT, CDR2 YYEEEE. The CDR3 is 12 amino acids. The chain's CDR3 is CASTKWVYGYTF. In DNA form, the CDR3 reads TGTGCCAGCACCAAGTGGGTCTATGGCTACACCTTC. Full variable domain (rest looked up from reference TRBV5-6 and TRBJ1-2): DAGVTQSPTHLIKTRGQQVTLRCSPKSGHDTVSWYQQALGQGPQFIFQYYEEEERQRGNFPDRFSGHQFPNYSSELNVNALLLGDSALYLCASTKWVYGYTFGSGTRLTVV.

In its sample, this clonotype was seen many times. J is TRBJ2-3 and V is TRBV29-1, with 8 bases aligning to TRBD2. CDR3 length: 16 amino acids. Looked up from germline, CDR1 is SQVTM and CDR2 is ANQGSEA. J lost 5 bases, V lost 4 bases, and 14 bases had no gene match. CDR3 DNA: TGCAGCGTTGCGGGGGGGATGCAAATCCCCTTAGATACGCAGTATTTT. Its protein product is CSVAGGMQIPLDTQYF.

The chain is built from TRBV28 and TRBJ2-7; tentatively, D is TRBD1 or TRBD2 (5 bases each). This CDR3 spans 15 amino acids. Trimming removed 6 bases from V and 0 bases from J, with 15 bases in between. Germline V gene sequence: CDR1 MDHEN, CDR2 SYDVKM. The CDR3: CASSIGTASSYEQYF. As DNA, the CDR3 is TGTGCCAGCAGCATAGGGACCGCGAGCTCCTACGAGCAGTACTTC.

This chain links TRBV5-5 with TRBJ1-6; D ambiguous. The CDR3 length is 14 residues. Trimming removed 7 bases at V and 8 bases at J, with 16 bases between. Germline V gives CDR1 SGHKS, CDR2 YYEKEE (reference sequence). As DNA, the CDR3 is TGTGCCAGCGGCCTTCGGCAGGTCGATTCACCCCTCCACTTT. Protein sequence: CASGLRQVDSPLHF.

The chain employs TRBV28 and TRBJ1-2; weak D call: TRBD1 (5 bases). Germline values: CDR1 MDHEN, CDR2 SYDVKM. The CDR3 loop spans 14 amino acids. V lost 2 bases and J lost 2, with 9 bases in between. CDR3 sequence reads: CASSLGRDNYGYTF. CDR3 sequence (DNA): TGTGCCAGCAGTTTAGGCAGGGACAACTATGGCTACACCTTC.

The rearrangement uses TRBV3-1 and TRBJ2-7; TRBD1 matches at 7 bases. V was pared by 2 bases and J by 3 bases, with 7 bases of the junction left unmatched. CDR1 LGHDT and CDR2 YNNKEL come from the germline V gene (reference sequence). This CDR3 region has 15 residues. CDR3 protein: CASSQSNRGDYEQYF. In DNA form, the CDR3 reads TGTGCCAGCAGCCAATCGAACAGGGGTGACTACGAGCAGTACTTC.

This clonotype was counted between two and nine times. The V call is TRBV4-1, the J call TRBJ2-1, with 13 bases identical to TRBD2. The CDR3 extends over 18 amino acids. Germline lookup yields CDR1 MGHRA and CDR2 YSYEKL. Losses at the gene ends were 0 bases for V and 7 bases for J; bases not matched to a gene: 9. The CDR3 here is CASSQDVRTSGGKNEQFF. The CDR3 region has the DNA TGCGCCAGCAGCCAAGATGTCCGGACTAGCGGGGGCAAGAATGAGCAGTTCTTC.